These T cell receptor beta chains were read from a single sample in a study of blood T cell repertoires in COVID-19. The method was immunoSEQ multiplex PCR; TCRdb's version includes in-frame clones alone and lacks a portion of them. The sample holds roughly 27,000 clones, 89% seen once. The sequenced material came from peripheral blood. All receptors derive from a human donor in a cohort sampled during active COVID-19. CDR3s include the opening cysteine and the closing phenylalanine or tryptophan. The order of the fields is V gene, D gene, J gene, clone size, CDR3 DNA, CDR3 protein. A D gene is named only where the DNA matches it firmly. Not every row has a clone size; where given, it reads once, few, many or a size class.

V gene: TRBV5-4; D gene: TRBD1; J gene: TRBJ2-7; clone size: .; CDR3 DNA: TGTGCCAGCAGCTTGGTGGACAGGGGGTCCTACGAGCAGTACTTC; CDR3 protein: CASSLVDRGSYEQYF
V gene: TRBV10-2; D gene: .; J gene: TRBJ2-7; clone size: .; CDR3 DNA: TGCGCCAGCAGTGTCCCCCTCCACCCAGGAAGCTCCTACGAGCAGTACTTC; CDR3 protein: CASSVPLHPGSSYEQYF
V gene: TRBV7-9; D gene: TRBD1; J gene: TRBJ2-1; clone size: once; CDR3 DNA: TGTGCCAGCAGCTTTTCGGGACAGGGGTTATCGGATGAGCAGTTCTTC; CDR3 protein: CASSFSGQGLSDEQFF
V gene: TRBV28; D gene: .; J gene: TRBJ1-2; clone size: .; CDR3 DNA: TGTGCCAGCAGACCAACGGGGAGGGGCCTTACGAACTATGGCTACACCTTC; CDR3 protein: CASRPTGRGLTNYGYTF
V gene: TRBV7-8; D gene: .; J gene: TRBJ2-3; clone size: .; CDR3 DNA: TGTGCCAGCAGCCCTAGGTCAGATACGCAGTATTTT; CDR3 protein: CASSPRSDTQYF
V gene: TRBV6-6; D gene: .; J gene: TRBJ1-5; clone size: .; CDR3 DNA: TGTGCCAGCAGTTACGAGCGTGGTCAGCCCCAGCATTTT; CDR3 protein: CASSYERGQPQHF
V gene: TRBV28; D gene: TRBD2; J gene: TRBJ2-2; clone size: .; CDR3 DNA: TGTGCCAGCAGTTCCCCGACCGGGACTAGGACCGGGGAGCTGTTTTTT; CDR3 protein: CASSSPTGTRTGELFF
V gene: TRBV19; D gene: TRBD1; J gene: TRBJ2-1; clone size: once; CDR3 DNA: TGTGCCAGTATGGGACAGAGCTCCTACAATGAGCAGTTCTTC; CDR3 protein: CASMGQSSYNEQFF
V gene: TRBV9; D gene: TRBD1; J gene: TRBJ2-5; clone size: .; CDR3 DNA: TGTGCCAGCAGCGCCGCTTTGACAGGGGGTAGGGAGACCCAGTACTTC; CDR3 protein: CASSAALTGGRETQYF
V gene: TRBV9; D gene: .; J gene: TRBJ2-7; clone size: .; CDR3 DNA: TGTGCCAGCAGTGTGGGGAGCTCCTACGAGCAGTACTTC; CDR3 protein: CASSVGSSYEQYF
V gene: TRBV24-1; D gene: TRBD1; J gene: TRBJ1-1; clone size: once; CDR3 DNA: TGTGCCACCGCCAAGACAGGGGCGAACACTGAAGCTTTCTTT; CDR3 protein: CATAKTGANTEAFF
V gene: TRBV27; D gene: .; J gene: TRBJ2-7; clone size: .; CDR3 DNA: TGTGCCAGCAGTTCGGGGTGGAAGAGCGAGGTAGAGCAGTACTTC; CDR3 protein: CASSSGWKSEVEQYF
V gene: TRBV4-2; D gene: TRBD2; J gene: TRBJ2-5; clone size: .; CDR3 DNA: TGTGCCAGCAGCCAAGGGGTGAAGCGGGGGGCCCCTCAAGAGACCCAGTACTTC; CDR3 protein: CASSQGVKRGAPQETQYF
V gene: TRBV6-2/TRBV6-3; D gene: .; J gene: TRBJ1-2; clone size: few; CDR3 DNA: TGTGCCAGCAGTTACTCGCAAAGGGACACCTATGGCTACACCTTC; CDR3 protein: CASSYSQRDTYGYTF
V gene: TRBV15; D gene: TRBD1; J gene: TRBJ2-3; clone size: .; CDR3 DNA: TGTGCCACCAGCCATTACAAGGGACAGGGGAAGGGAGATACGCAGTATTTT; CDR3 protein: CATSHYKGQGKGDTQYF
V gene: TRBV15; D gene: .; J gene: TRBJ2-1; clone size: large; CDR3 DNA: TGTGCCACCTCTAGGGGAACCGAGCAGTTCTTC; CDR3 protein: CATSRGTEQFF
V gene: TRBV4-1; D gene: TRBD1; J gene: TRBJ2-7; clone size: .; CDR3 DNA: TGCGCCAGCAGCCTCACATCAGACAGGGGCGAGCAGTACTTC; CDR3 protein: CASSLTSDRGEQYF
V gene: TRBV5-6; D gene: TRBD1; J gene: TRBJ1-1; clone size: .; CDR3 DNA: TGTGCCAGCAGCTCGGGACAGTACACTGAAGCTTTCTTT; CDR3 protein: CASSSGQYTEAFF
V gene: TRBV19; D gene: .; J gene: TRBJ1-1; clone size: .; CDR3 DNA: TGTGCCAGTAAAAGGGGGAACACTGAAGCTTTCTTT; CDR3 protein: CASKRGNTEAFF
V gene: TRBV14; D gene: .; J gene: TRBJ1-1; clone size: .; CDR3 DNA: TGTGCCAGCAGCCAAGAGGCGGGGCGCCCAGCTTTCTTT; CDR3 protein: CASSQEAGRPAFF
V gene: TRBV7-2; D gene: TRBD2; J gene: TRBJ2-3; clone size: .; CDR3 DNA: TGTGCCAGCTCTGGGGGGGTAGCAGATACGCAGTATTTT; CDR3 protein: CASSGGVADTQYF
V gene: TRBV27; D gene: .; J gene: TRBJ1-3; clone size: .; CDR3 DNA: TGTGCCAGCAGTCTCCGCTCTGGAAACACCATATATTTT; CDR3 protein: CASSLRSGNTIYF
V gene: TRBV5-4; D gene: .; J gene: TRBJ1-2; clone size: .; CDR3 DNA: TGTGCCAGCAGCTTGGCCGGTCAGGGGCACTATGGCTACACCTTC; CDR3 protein: CASSLAGQGHYGYTF
V gene: TRBV7-2; D gene: .; J gene: TRBJ2-7; clone size: .; CDR3 DNA: TGTGCCAGCAGCTTAGCAGGACTCCCGGGGTACGAGCAGTACTTC; CDR3 protein: CASSLAGLPGYEQYF
V gene: TRBV7-9; D gene: .; J gene: TRBJ1-1; clone size: .; CDR3 DNA: TGTGCCAGCAGCCCCTCTTTAAACACTGAAGCTTTCTTT; CDR3 protein: CASSPSLNTEAFF
V gene: TRBV5-8; D gene: .; J gene: TRBJ1-1; clone size: .; CDR3 DNA: TGTGCCAGCAGCTTGGAATTGTACAGGGCGAACACTGAAGCTTTCTTT; CDR3 protein: CASSLELYRANTEAFF
V gene: TRBV5-1; D gene: .; J gene: TRBJ1-1; clone size: .; CDR3 DNA: TGCGCCAGCAGCTTGAGGGGGACTGAAGCTTTCTTT; CDR3 protein: CASSLRGTEAFF
V gene: TRBV6-1; D gene: .; J gene: TRBJ1-1; clone size: once; CDR3 DNA: TGTGCCAGCAGTGAAGGAGGCGGTAACACTGAAGCTTTCTTT; CDR3 protein: CASSEGGGNTEAFF
V gene: TRBV7-2; D gene: .; J gene: TRBJ1-6; clone size: .; CDR3 DNA: TGTGCCAGCAGCTTAGGACAGGTCCGGTCACCCCTCCACTTT; CDR3 protein: CASSLGQVRSPLHF
V gene: TRBV3-1/TRBV3-2; D gene: .; J gene: TRBJ2-3; clone size: .; CDR3 DNA: TGTGCCAGCAGCCCCCTCCTGGGGGCCAAAGATACGCAGTATTTT; CDR3 protein: CASSPLLGAKDTQYF
V gene: TRBV5-1; D gene: .; J gene: TRBJ1-2; clone size: .; CDR3 DNA: TGCGCCAGCAGCCCACAGGACAGCTATGGCTACACCTTC; CDR3 protein: CASSPQDSYGYTF
V gene: TRBV7-2; D gene: .; J gene: TRBJ1-1; clone size: .; CDR3 DNA: TGTGCCAGCAGCTTGGGAGGGACAAAGTTCACTGAAGCTTTCTTT; CDR3 protein: CASSLGGTKFTEAFF
V gene: TRBV28; D gene: TRBD1; J gene: TRBJ2-7; clone size: .; CDR3 DNA: TGTGCCAGCAGGGGTACCGGGACAGCTTCCTACGAGCAGTACTTC; CDR3 protein: CASRGTGTASYEQYF
V gene: TRBV5-1; D gene: TRBD1; J gene: TRBJ2-1; clone size: .; CDR3 DNA: TGCGCCAGCAGCTTGGCGGGACAGCCCTACAATGAGCAGTTCTTC; CDR3 protein: CASSLAGQPYNEQFF
V gene: TRBV18; D gene: TRBD2; J gene: TRBJ2-1; clone size: .; CDR3 DNA: TGTGCCAGCTCACCAGCCGGGACTAGAGTCGATGAGCAGTTCTTC; CDR3 protein: CASSPAGTRVDEQFF
V gene: TRBV19; D gene: .; J gene: TRBJ1-2; clone size: .; CDR3 DNA: TGTGCCAGTAGTCTTGTTCCGGGATATAACTATGGCTACACCTTC; CDR3 protein: CASSLVPGYNYGYTF
V gene: TRBV11-2; D gene: TRBD2; J gene: TRBJ2-1; clone size: .; CDR3 DNA: TGTGCCAGCAGCTTAGAGTTCGGCGGGGGATACAATGAGCAGTTCTTC; CDR3 protein: CASSLEFGGGYNEQFF
V gene: TRBV11-2; D gene: TRBD1; J gene: TRBJ2-5; clone size: .; CDR3 DNA: TGTGCCAGCACCCAGATTAACGACAGGGTAGGAGAGACCCAGTACTTC; CDR3 protein: CASTQINDRVGETQYF
V gene: TRBV6-5; D gene: TRBD1; J gene: TRBJ2-3; clone size: .; CDR3 DNA: TGTGCCAGCAGTTCCAGGGGGCAGAGCACAGATACGCAGTATTTT; CDR3 protein: CASSSRGQSTDTQYF
V gene: TRBV7-3; D gene: .; J gene: TRBJ2-1; clone size: .; CDR3 DNA: TGTGCCAGCAGCTGGAGCCCCTACAATGAGCAGTTCTTC; CDR3 protein: CASSWSPYNEQFF
V gene: TRBV7-9; D gene: TRBD1; J gene: TRBJ1-4; clone size: .; CDR3 DNA: TGTGCCAGCAGCGCACAGGGGTTGGAAGAAAAACTGTTTTTT; CDR3 protein: CASSAQGLEEKLFF
V gene: TRBV15; D gene: .; J gene: TRBJ2-2; clone size: .; CDR3 DNA: TGTGCCACCAGCAGAGATTTTATGGGCCAAAGTGACACCGGGGAGCTGTTTTTT; CDR3 protein: CATSRDFMGQSDTGELFF
V gene: TRBV5-1; D gene: TRBD2; J gene: TRBJ2-5; clone size: .; CDR3 DNA: TGCGCCAGCAGCTTGGGACTAGCGGGGGCTCGGCAAGAGACCCAGTACTTC; CDR3 protein: CASSLGLAGARQETQYF
V gene: TRBV6-6; D gene: TRBD1; J gene: TRBJ1-1; clone size: once; CDR3 DNA: TGTGCCAGCAGTTACCGGGACAGGGGAGAAACTGAAGCTTTCTTT; CDR3 protein: CASSYRDRGETEAFF
V gene: TRBV5-1; D gene: TRBD1; J gene: TRBJ1-1; clone size: once; CDR3 DNA: TGCGCCAGCAGCTCGGAACAGGGGGCGGTTAACACTGAAGCTTTCTTT; CDR3 protein: CASSSEQGAVNTEAFF
V gene: TRBV29-1; D gene: TRBD1; J gene: TRBJ2-1; clone size: few; CDR3 DNA: TGCAGCGCCTCGACAGGGTTGTACAATGAGCAGTTCTTC; CDR3 protein: CSASTGLYNEQFF
V gene: TRBV7-9; D gene: .; J gene: TRBJ1-2; clone size: .; CDR3 DNA: TGTGCCAGCAGCTTACAGGCCCCACTCTATGGCTACACCTTC; CDR3 protein: CASSLQAPLYGYTF
V gene: TRBV9; D gene: TRBD1; J gene: TRBJ1-1; clone size: .; CDR3 DNA: TGTGCCAGCAGCGTAGATGGAGGGGGCGCGCCTGAAGCTTTCTTT; CDR3 protein: CASSVDGGGAPEAFF
V gene: TRBV7-3; D gene: TRBD2; J gene: TRBJ2-1; clone size: .; CDR3 DNA: TGTGCCAGCAGCCTGGGACTAGCGGGGAATGAGCAGTTCTTC; CDR3 protein: CASSLGLAGNEQFF
V gene: TRBV11-2; D gene: TRBD2; J gene: TRBJ2-5; clone size: .; CDR3 DNA: TGTGCCAGCAGCTTAGTCGCTAGCGGGGGCCACCAAGAGACCCAGTACTTC; CDR3 protein: CASSLVASGGHQETQYF
V gene: TRBV11-2; D gene: .; J gene: TRBJ2-5; clone size: once; CDR3 DNA: TGTGCCAGCAGCTTAGACAGTGGGGGGAGGACCCAGTACTTC; CDR3 protein: CASSLDSGGRTQYF
V gene: TRBV2; D gene: TRBD2; J gene: TRBJ2-5; clone size: .; CDR3 DNA: TGTGCCAGCAGTGAAGCTCGGCTAGCGGGGGTAGAGACCCAGTACTTC; CDR3 protein: CASSEARLAGVETQYF
V gene: TRBV18; D gene: TRBD2; J gene: TRBJ2-1; clone size: .; CDR3 DNA: TGTGCCAGCTCACTCCGGACTAGCGGGGCATACAATGAGCAGTTCTTC; CDR3 protein: CASSLRTSGAYNEQFF
V gene: TRBV21-1; D gene: .; J gene: TRBJ2-2; clone size: .; CDR3 DNA: TGTGCCAGCAGCAAAGCGGGCCTAGCACTGGGTACCGGGGAGCTGTTTTTT; CDR3 protein: CASSKAGLALGTGELFF